This record covers a single TCR beta chain. The sample comes from a study of control samples from healthy donors and cancer patients. The protocol was immunoSEQ multiplex PCR, while the TCRdb copy is restricted to in-frame clones and leaves out a portion. The sample table includes about 190,000 clones. CDR1 and CDR2 (germline): LNHDA, SQIVND (reference sequence). V was shortened by 1 base and J by 5 bases, with 14 bases between the two germline ends. The CDR3 loop spans 15 amino acids. This clonotype originated in a woman aged 30 to 39 in good health. What was sequenced was blood. The rearrangement links TRBV19 to TRBJ1-1; D is unresolved. The CDR3 region is CASSIGGSPRTEAFF. CDR3 nucleotide sequence: TGTGCCAGTAGTATAGGAGGGTCTCCGAGGACTGAAGCTTTCTTT.